The sample holds a few counts of the clone carrying this TCR beta chain. Its antigen is not known. The record originates from a study of siplizumab effects on memory and regulatory T cells. V lost 5 bases to trimming and J lost 7 bases; unmatched junction nucleotides: 8. The CDR3 runs 15 residues. The germline V gene has CDR1 SGHTA and CDR2 FQGTGA. Findings of the study overall: Naive T cells seemed more diverse than memory cells and seemed major alloresponse contributors.

The method was immunoSEQ multiplex PCR; TCRdb's version includes in-frame clones alone and lacks a portion of them. The table has approximately 100,000 clones, 80% to 95% seen once. This chain uses TRBV7-3 with TRBJ2-7; 13 nucleotides align to TRBD2. The TCR comes from a human donor in good health. Some clones in this sample may be carry-over from other donors' samples. Sequencing used CD4+ T cells sorted from blood. As DNA, the CDR3 is TGTGCCAGCAGCCCCACTAGCGGGAGGGCGGGAGAGCAGTACTTC. It is translated as CASSPTSGRAGEQYF.